The entry that follows covers one TCR beta chain sequence. The antigen is not known. These data are taken from a study of monozygotic twins with cystic fibrosis. General study findings and limits: Nucleotide-identical clonotype sharing was significantly higher within monozygotic CF twin pairs than between unrelated CF individuals.

Clones were sequenced by immunoSEQ multiplex PCR, and TCRdb holds only the in-frame ones, with some missing. The sample contains about 39,000 clones, 85% to 95% of which appear only once. Germline loops: CDR1 SGHRS, CDR2 YFSETQ. V dropped 4 bases and J dropped 3 bases, with 13 bases sitting between them. The CDR3 extends over 15 amino acids. This clonotype was obtained from a boy aged 2-15 years with cystic fibrosis. The chain uses TRBV5-1 and TRBJ1-4; D is unresolved. The sample taken for sequencing was blood. The CDR3: CASSARTASNEKLFF. The CDR3, as DNA: TGCGCCAGCAGCGCAAGGACGGCATCTAATGAAAAACTGTTTTTT.